Below, one TCR beta chain is given with its context. This record comes from a study of blood T cell repertoires in COVID-19. The CDR3 is made up of 15 amino acids. Germline V gene data show CDR1 as SGHTA and CDR2 as FQGNSA. V shed 1 base and J 9 bases; nucleotides not matched to a gene: 7. Sequencing used immunoSEQ multiplex PCR; TCRdb keeps in-frame clones, though not all of them. The table has roughly 200,000 clones, roughly 89% seen once. The chain combines TRBV7-2 with TRBJ2-1; TRBD1 matches at 9 bases. Sequenced input: peripheral blood. The clonotype was recovered from a man aged 60 to 75 who had recovered from COVID-19. CDR3 in amino acids: CASSLGGTGFGEQFF. In DNA, the CDR3 is TGTGCCAGCAGCTTAGGGGGGACAGGGTTTGGTGAGCAGTTCTTC.